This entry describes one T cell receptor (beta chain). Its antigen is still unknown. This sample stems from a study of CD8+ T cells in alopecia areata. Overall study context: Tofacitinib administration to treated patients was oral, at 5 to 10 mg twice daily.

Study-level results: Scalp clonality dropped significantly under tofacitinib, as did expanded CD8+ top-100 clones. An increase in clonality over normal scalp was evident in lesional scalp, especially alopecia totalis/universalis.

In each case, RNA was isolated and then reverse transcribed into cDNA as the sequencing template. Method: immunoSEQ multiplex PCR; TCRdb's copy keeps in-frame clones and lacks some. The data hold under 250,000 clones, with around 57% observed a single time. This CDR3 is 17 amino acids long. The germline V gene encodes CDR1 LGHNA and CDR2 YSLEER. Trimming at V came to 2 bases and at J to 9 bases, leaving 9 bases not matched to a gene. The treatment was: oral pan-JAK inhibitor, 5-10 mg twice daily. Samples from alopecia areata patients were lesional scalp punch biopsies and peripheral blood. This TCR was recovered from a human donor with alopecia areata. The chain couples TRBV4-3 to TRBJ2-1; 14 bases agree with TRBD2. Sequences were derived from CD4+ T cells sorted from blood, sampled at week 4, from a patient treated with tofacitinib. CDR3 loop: CASSQPPGLAGEGEQFF. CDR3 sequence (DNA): TGCGCCAGCAGCCAACCCCCGGGACTAGCGGGGGAAGGTGAGCAGTTCTTC.